This TCR beta chain was sequenced during a study of T-cell memory formation after mild COVID-19. Study-level points and caveats: CD4/CD8 balance held among clones contracting day 15 to 85, and later expanders leaned CD4+. Shrinking CD4+ clones were chiefly CM and EM; CD8+ ones were chiefly EMRA.

MiXCR, applied by TCRdb to the 5' RACE reads, yields one record per CDR3 protein. The sample has roughly 600,000 distinct CDR3 sequences; roughly 18% are singletons. This clonotype was found many times. What it binds is not known. Sequencing was performed on PBMCs or a T cell subset sorted from them (not recorded which). This sequence originates from an adult woman who had mild COVID-19 (a few samples of this study predate the infection). Cell type and time point are not known.

The CDR3 DNA is TGTGCCAGCAGCCAAGGTTTACTGATGGGCTACACCTTC. It translates to CASSQGLLMGYTF. The chain recombines TRBV14 with TRBJ1-2; D not resolved. Trimming removed 1 base at V and 8 bases at J, with 11 bases between. From germline, CDR1 is SGHDN and CDR2 FVKESK. The CDR3 runs to 13 residues.